This is a list of T cell receptor beta chains from one sample in a study of CD8 T cells in Susac syndrome. A single record per CDR3 protein comes from TCRdb applying MiXCR to the immunoSEQ multiplex PCR reads. The table includes over 15,000 distinct CDR3 sequences, approximately 95% detected once. Material: CD8+ T cells from PBMCs. Source of these receptors: a human donor in good health. CDR3s include the opening cysteine and the closing phenylalanine or tryptophan. The order of the fields is V gene, clone size, J gene, D gene, CDR3 protein, CDR3 DNA. The D gene is left open where the match is weak. Clone size is given for some rows only: seen once, a few or many times, or a class if the clone is expanded.

V gene: TRBV7-9
clone size: -
J gene: TRBJ2-1
D gene: -
CDR3 protein: CASSFTIGPQLDEQFF
CDR3 DNA: TGTGCCAGCAGCTTTACTATAGGACCTCAGCTTGATGAGCAGTTCTTC

V gene: TRBV2
clone size: -
J gene: TRBJ2-1
D gene: -
CDR3 protein: CASGGGLNSYNEQFF
CDR3 DNA: TGTGCCAGCGGCGGTGGACTCAACTCCTACAATGAGCAGTTCTTC

V gene: TRBV7-9
clone size: -
J gene: TRBJ2-1
D gene: TRBD2
CDR3 protein: CASSQTAGDYNEQFF
CDR3 DNA: TGTGCCAGCAGCCAGACGGCGGGAGACTACAATGAGCAGTTCTTC

V gene: TRBV13
clone size: -
J gene: TRBJ2-5
D gene: TRBD2
CDR3 protein: CASSQRLAGPQETQYF
CDR3 DNA: TGTGCCAGCAGCCAGCGACTAGCGGGGCCCCAAGAGACCCAGTACTTC

V gene: TRBV10-3
clone size: -
J gene: TRBJ2-4
D gene: -
CDR3 protein: CAISEHEEAKNIQYF
CDR3 DNA: TGTGCCATCAGTGAACACGAGGAGGCCAAAAACATTCAGTACTTC

V gene: TRBV7-9
clone size: -
J gene: TRBJ2-3
D gene: -
CDR3 protein: CASSLILAGTDTQYF
CDR3 DNA: TGTGCCAGCAGCTTGATTCTCGCCGGTACAGATACGCAGTATTTT

V gene: TRBV28
clone size: -
J gene: TRBJ2-7
D gene: -
CDR3 protein: CASSLNPAGPYEQYF
CDR3 DNA: TGTGCCAGCAGTTTAAATCCGGCAGGACCCTACGAGCAGTACTTC

V gene: TRBV5-1
clone size: once
J gene: TRBJ2-1
D gene: TRBD2
CDR3 protein: CASSVTSVLSYNEQFF
CDR3 DNA: TGCGCCAGCAGCGTGACTAGCGTCCTTTCCTACAATGAGCAGTTCTTC

V gene: TRBV20-1
clone size: -
J gene: TRBJ2-4
D gene: TRBD1
CDR3 protein: CSAKDREDIQYF
CDR3 DNA: TGCAGTGCTAAGGACAGGGAAGACATTCAGTACTTC

V gene: TRBV7-2
clone size: -
J gene: TRBJ2-2
D gene: -
CDR3 protein: CASSTGTFYRELFF
CDR3 DNA: TGTGCCAGCAGCACCGGGACTTTCTACCGGGAGCTGTTTTTT

V gene: TRBV7-6
clone size: -
J gene: TRBJ2-3
D gene: TRBD2
CDR3 protein: CASSLSGGSTDTQYF
CDR3 DNA: TGTGCCAGCAGCTTATCGGGAGGAAGCACAGATACGCAGTATTTT

V gene: TRBV7-9
clone size: -
J gene: TRBJ2-6
D gene: TRBD1
CDR3 protein: CASSPKGGIGANVLTF
CDR3 DNA: TGTGCCAGCAGCCCTAAAGGGGGCATTGGGGCCAACGTCCTGACTTTC

V gene: TRBV12-3/TRBV12-4
clone size: -
J gene: TRBJ2-1
D gene: -
CDR3 protein: CASGERYNEQFF
CDR3 DNA: TGTGCCAGCGGAGAGCGGTACAATGAGCAGTTCTTC

V gene: TRBV12-3/TRBV12-4
clone size: -
J gene: TRBJ2-7
D gene: TRBD2
CDR3 protein: CASRTSETYEQYF
CDR3 DNA: TGTGCCAGCCGCACTAGCGAGACCTACGAGCAGTACTTC

V gene: TRBV13
clone size: -
J gene: TRBJ1-4
D gene: -
CDR3 protein: CASSFPQNEKLFF
CDR3 DNA: TGTGCCAGCAGCTTCCCCCAAAATGAAAAACTGTTTTTT

V gene: TRBV20-1
clone size: -
J gene: TRBJ2-7
D gene: TRBD2
CDR3 protein: CSASGLAGGYEQYF
CDR3 DNA: TGCAGTGCTAGTGGCCTAGCGGGAGGTTACGAGCAGTACTTC

V gene: TRBV30
clone size: -
J gene: TRBJ2-7
D gene: TRBD2
CDR3 protein: CAWRATHMREGDEQYF
CDR3 DNA: TGTGCCTGGAGAGCTACTCATATGCGGGAGGGGGACGAGCAGTACTTC

V gene: TRBV5-6
clone size: -
J gene: TRBJ2-1
D gene: TRBD2
CDR3 protein: CASSLELAGPNEQFF
CDR3 DNA: TGTGCCAGCAGCTTGGAGCTAGCGGGGCCAAATGAGCAGTTCTTC

V gene: TRBV27
clone size: -
J gene: TRBJ2-1
D gene: -
CDR3 protein: CASSPGVSSYNEQFF
CDR3 DNA: TGTGCCAGCAGTCCCGGGGTTAGTAGCTACAATGAGCAGTTCTTC

V gene: TRBV9
clone size: -
J gene: TRBJ2-2
D gene: -
CDR3 protein: CASSPRLAQLANTGELFF
CDR3 DNA: TGTGCCAGCAGCCCCCGCTTAGCCCAGCTAGCGAACACCGGGGAGCTGTTTTTT

V gene: TRBV15
clone size: -
J gene: TRBJ2-3
D gene: TRBD2
CDR3 protein: CATSRDGASGSFTDTQYF
CDR3 DNA: TGTGCCACCAGCAGAGATGGGGCTAGCGGGAGTTTCACAGATACGCAGTATTTT

V gene: TRBV18
clone size: -
J gene: TRBJ2-3
D gene: -
CDR3 protein: CASSQDDARTDTQYF
CDR3 DNA: TGTGCCAGCTCGCAGGACGACGCGCGGACAGATACGCAGTATTTT

V gene: TRBV6-5
clone size: -
J gene: TRBJ2-5
D gene: TRBD2
CDR3 protein: CASSYPGLAGGGEETQYF
CDR3 DNA: TGTGCCAGCAGTTACCCGGGGTTAGCGGGAGGGGGGGAAGAGACCCAGTACTTC

V gene: TRBV9
clone size: -
J gene: TRBJ2-1
D gene: TRBD2
CDR3 protein: CASSDVAGGPGQFF
CDR3 DNA: TGTGCCAGCAGCGATGTAGCGGGAGGGCCTGGGCAGTTCTTC

V gene: TRBV4-1
clone size: -
J gene: TRBJ2-7
D gene: -
CDR3 protein: CASSQEQGYDEQYF
CDR3 DNA: TGCGCCAGCAGCCAAGAACAGGGTTACGACGAGCAGTACTTC

V gene: TRBV15
clone size: -
J gene: TRBJ1-4
D gene: TRBD1
CDR3 protein: CATSKETGGSGEKLFF
CDR3 DNA: TGTGCCACCAGCAAAGAGACAGGGGGCTCGGGGGAAAAACTGTTTTTT

V gene: TRBV6-2/TRBV6-3
clone size: -
J gene: TRBJ2-7
D gene: -
CDR3 protein: CASSYWGEQYF
CDR3 DNA: TGTGCCAGCAGTTACTGGGGCGAGCAGTACTTC

V gene: TRBV4-2
clone size: -
J gene: TRBJ2-1
D gene: TRBD2
CDR3 protein: CASSPILGTSGGTQFF
CDR3 DNA: TGTGCCAGCAGCCCAATATTGGGAACTAGCGGGGGGACGCAGTTCTTC

V gene: TRBV7-9
clone size: -
J gene: TRBJ2-5
D gene: -
CDR3 protein: CASSLSGHQETQYF
CDR3 DNA: TGTGCCAGCAGTCTTTCGGGACACCAAGAGACCCAGTACTTC

V gene: TRBV27
clone size: -
J gene: TRBJ2-7
D gene: -
CDR3 protein: CASSLGLPSSYEQYF
CDR3 DNA: TGTGCCAGCAGTCTCGGACTGCCTAGCTCCTACGAGCAGTACTTC

V gene: TRBV27
clone size: -
J gene: TRBJ2-7
D gene: TRBD2
CDR3 protein: CASSLFSGGEQYF
CDR3 DNA: TGTGCCAGCAGTTTATTTAGCGGGGGCGAGCAGTACTTC

V gene: TRBV29-1
clone size: -
J gene: TRBJ2-7
D gene: TRBD1
CDR3 protein: CSALTGYDYEQYF
CDR3 DNA: TGCAGCGCCCTGACAGGGTACGACTACGAGCAGTACTTC

V gene: TRBV18
clone size: -
J gene: TRBJ1-1
D gene: -
CDR3 protein: CASSPRGSGPNTEAFF
CDR3 DNA: TGTGCCAGCTCACCGAGGGGGTCGGGTCCGAACACTGAAGCTTTCTTT

V gene: TRBV25-1
clone size: -
J gene: TRBJ2-1
D gene: TRBD2
CDR3 protein: CASSAKGLAGYNEQFF
CDR3 DNA: TGTGCCAGCAGTGCGAAAGGACTAGCCGGATACAATGAGCAGTTCTTC

V gene: TRBV3-1
clone size: -
J gene: TRBJ2-2
D gene: -
CDR3 protein: CASSQGILGTGELFF
CDR3 DNA: TGTGCCAGCAGCCAAGGGATTCTGGGCACCGGGGAGCTGTTTTTT

V gene: TRBV7-9
clone size: -
J gene: TRBJ2-7
D gene: -
CDR3 protein: CASSLGFPYEQYF
CDR3 DNA: TGTGCCAGCAGCTTAGGGTTTCCCTACGAGCAGTACTTC